These T cell receptor beta chains were read from a single sample in a study of blood T cell repertoires in COVID-19. Sequencing was performed with immunoSEQ multiplex PCR; in TCRdb, only in-frame clones are kept and a portion is missing. Here the sample spans around 300,000 clones, roughly 85% being singletons. Sequencing used PBMCs or T cells enriched from blood (not recorded which). The source of these receptors is a woman aged 45-60 years who had recovered from COVID-19. The CDR3 runs from the conserved cysteine through the conserved F or W. The order of the fields is CDR3 protein, CDR3 DNA, J gene, V gene, D gene, clone size. The D gene is left open where the match is weak. Where a row states a size, it is once, few, many or the class of an expanded clone; other rows omit it.

cdr3_aa: CASSPRDRGAYGYTF
cdr3_nt: TGTGCCAGCTCACCACGGGACAGGGGGGCCTATGGCTACACCTTC
j_call: TRBJ1-2
v_call: TRBV18
d_call: TRBD1
clone_size: NA

cdr3_aa: CAWQQGPNEKLFF
cdr3_nt: TGTGCCTGGCAACAGGGACCTAATGAAAAACTGTTTTTT
j_call: TRBJ1-4
v_call: TRBV30
d_call: NA
clone_size: NA

cdr3_aa: CASSDQTGGDTIYF
cdr3_nt: TGTGCCAGCAGTGACCAGACAGGGGGAGACACCATATATTTT
j_call: TRBJ1-3
v_call: TRBV6-1
d_call: TRBD1
clone_size: NA

cdr3_aa: CASKREITTGNTIYF
cdr3_nt: TGTGCCAGCAAGCGGGAAATTACTACTGGAAACACCATATATTTT
j_call: TRBJ1-3
v_call: TRBV6-5
d_call: NA
clone_size: NA

cdr3_aa: CASSLSGADYGYTF
cdr3_nt: TGTGCCAGCAGCTTGTCAGGGGCGGACTATGGCTACACCTTC
j_call: TRBJ1-2
v_call: TRBV5-5
d_call: NA
clone_size: NA

cdr3_aa: CASSARSGGVFDEQFF
cdr3_nt: TGTGCCAGCAGCGCCCGGAGCGGGGGGGTATTTGATGAGCAGTTCTTC
j_call: TRBJ2-1
v_call: TRBV9
d_call: TRBD2
clone_size: NA

cdr3_aa: CASSEWSGGNQPQHF
cdr3_nt: TGTGCCAGCAGTGAATGGTCCGGGGGCAATCAGCCCCAGCATTTT
j_call: TRBJ1-5
v_call: TRBV6-1
d_call: NA
clone_size: NA

cdr3_aa: CAWSPDRDQPQHF
cdr3_nt: TGTGCCTGGAGCCCCGACAGGGATCAGCCCCAGCATTTT
j_call: TRBJ1-5
v_call: TRBV30
d_call: TRBD1
clone_size: NA

cdr3_aa: CASSPSDITTEAFF
cdr3_nt: TGTGCCAGCTCACCGTCCGACATTACCACTGAAGCTTTCTTT
j_call: TRBJ1-1
v_call: TRBV18
d_call: NA
clone_size: NA

cdr3_aa: CASSPGQKINQPQHF
cdr3_nt: TGTGCCAGCAGCCCCGGACAGAAAATCAATCAGCCCCAGCATTTT
j_call: TRBJ1-5
v_call: TRBV5-8
d_call: NA
clone_size: NA

cdr3_aa: CARCHQGVEVDYGYTF
cdr3_nt: TGTGCCAGATGTCATCAGGGGGTAGAAGTGGACTATGGCTACACCTTC
j_call: TRBJ1-2
v_call: TRBV11-3
d_call: TRBD1
clone_size: few

cdr3_aa: CASSATGKSNQPQHF
cdr3_nt: TGTGCCAGCAGCGCTACAGGGAAGAGCAATCAGCCCCAGCATTTT
j_call: TRBJ1-5
v_call: TRBV6-5
d_call: NA
clone_size: few

cdr3_aa: CASSIRAGTGARVDTQYF
cdr3_nt: TGTGCCAGTAGTATCAGGGCCGGGACAGGGGCCCGGGTAGATACGCAGTATTTT
j_call: TRBJ2-3
v_call: TRBV19
d_call: TRBD1
clone_size: NA

cdr3_aa: CASSAGTPANQPQHF
cdr3_nt: TGTGCCAGCAGTGCAGGGACACCCGCCAATCAGCCCCAGCATTTT
j_call: TRBJ1-5
v_call: TRBV27
d_call: NA
clone_size: NA

cdr3_aa: CASSLGLAGTDTQYF
cdr3_nt: TGCGCCAGCAGCTTGGGACTAGCGGGCACAGATACGCAGTATTTT
j_call: TRBJ2-3
v_call: TRBV5-1
d_call: TRBD2
clone_size: NA

cdr3_aa: CASSLFSPKTGAGYTF
cdr3_nt: TGTGCCAGCAGCTTATTTAGCCCGAAGACAGGGGCCGGCTACACCTTC
j_call: TRBJ1-2
v_call: TRBV7-8
d_call: TRBD1
clone_size: NA

cdr3_aa: CASSIGVSTDTQYF
cdr3_nt: TGTGCCAGTAGTATAGGAGTGAGCACAGATACGCAGTATTTT
j_call: TRBJ2-3
v_call: TRBV19
d_call: NA
clone_size: NA

cdr3_aa: CASSYQRGGSYNEQFF
cdr3_nt: TGTGCCAGCAGTTACCAGCGGGGGGGTTCCTACAATGAGCAGTTCTTC
j_call: TRBJ2-1
v_call: TRBV6-2/TRBV6-3
d_call: TRBD2
clone_size: NA

cdr3_aa: CAISGQGKQETQYF
cdr3_nt: TGTGCCATCAGCGGACAGGGGAAACAAGAGACCCAGTACTTC
j_call: TRBJ2-5
v_call: TRBV10-3
d_call: TRBD1
clone_size: NA

cdr3_aa: CATKREGAGNTEAFF
cdr3_nt: TGCGCCACCAAAAGGGAGGGTGCGGGGAACACTGAAGCTTTCTTT
j_call: TRBJ1-1
v_call: TRBV5-1
d_call: NA
clone_size: NA

cdr3_aa: CASSGQGGEYEQYF
cdr3_nt: TGCGCCAGCAGTGGACAGGGCGGAGAATACGAGCAGTACTTC
j_call: TRBJ2-7
v_call: TRBV5-1
d_call: TRBD1
clone_size: NA

cdr3_aa: CASSLRGVGSNQPQHF
cdr3_nt: TGTGCCAGCAGCCTCCGGGGAGTTGGTAGCAATCAGCCCCAGCATTTT
j_call: TRBJ1-5
v_call: TRBV7-2
d_call: NA
clone_size: NA

cdr3_aa: CASSPRDRRGYGYTF
cdr3_nt: TGTGCCAGTAGTCCCCGGGACCGCCGGGGGTATGGCTACACCTTC
j_call: TRBJ1-2
v_call: TRBV19
d_call: NA
clone_size: NA

cdr3_aa: CASSLGQGNTEAFF
cdr3_nt: TGTGCCAGCAGCTTGGGACAGGGGAACACTGAAGCTTTCTTT
j_call: TRBJ1-1
v_call: TRBV11-2
d_call: TRBD1
clone_size: NA

cdr3_aa: CSASPASGRGPQETQYF
cdr3_nt: TGCAGTGCTAGTCCCGCTAGCGGGAGGGGACCCCAAGAGACCCAGTACTTC
j_call: TRBJ2-5
v_call: TRBV20-1
d_call: TRBD2
clone_size: once

cdr3_aa: CASSEANRGFQAFF
cdr3_nt: TGTGCCAGCAGTGAAGCAAACAGGGGATTTCAAGCTTTCTTT
j_call: TRBJ1-1
v_call: TRBV2
d_call: TRBD1
clone_size: NA

cdr3_aa: CASADRAIQPQHF
cdr3_nt: TGTGCCAGTGCGGACAGGGCAATTCAGCCCCAGCATTTT
j_call: TRBJ1-5
v_call: TRBV6-5
d_call: TRBD1
clone_size: NA

cdr3_aa: CASSRRGTGHSYEQYF
cdr3_nt: TGTGCCAGCAGCCGGCGCGGGACAGGGCACTCCTACGAGCAGTACTTC
j_call: TRBJ2-7
v_call: TRBV11-2
d_call: TRBD1
clone_size: NA

cdr3_aa: CASSQGQGPWEQYF
cdr3_nt: TGCGCCAGCAGCCAAGGACAGGGCCCTTGGGAGCAGTACTTC
j_call: TRBJ2-7
v_call: TRBV5-1
d_call: TRBD1
clone_size: NA

cdr3_aa: CASSQNRDEKLFF
cdr3_nt: TGTGCCAGCAGCCAGAACAGAGATGAAAAACTGTTTTTT
j_call: TRBJ1-4
v_call: TRBV7-2
d_call: NA
clone_size: NA

cdr3_aa: CASSPRVSSGNTIYF
cdr3_nt: TGTGCCAGCAGCCCACGGGTGAGCTCTGGAAACACCATATATTTT
j_call: TRBJ1-3
v_call: TRBV5-6
d_call: NA
clone_size: NA

cdr3_aa: CASSPTNNRVPQHF
cdr3_nt: TGTGCCAGCTCACCGACGAACAACAGGGTCCCCCAGCATTTT
j_call: TRBJ1-5
v_call: TRBV18
d_call: NA
clone_size: NA

cdr3_aa: CATSRDGIGGEGTQYF
cdr3_nt: TGTGCCACCAGCAGAGACGGGATAGGAGGGGAGGGGACCCAGTACTTC
j_call: TRBJ2-5
v_call: TRBV15
d_call: TRBD2
clone_size: NA

cdr3_aa: CASSRHRAGPQHF
cdr3_nt: TGTGCCAGCAGCCGGCACAGAGCGGGGCCACAGCATTTT
j_call: TRBJ1-5
v_call: TRBV3-1/TRBV3-2
d_call: NA
clone_size: NA

cdr3_aa: CASRLRDSGNTIYF
cdr3_nt: TGTGCCAGCAGACTTCGGGACTCTGGAAACACCATATATTTT
j_call: TRBJ1-3
v_call: TRBV3-1/TRBV3-2
d_call: NA
clone_size: NA

cdr3_aa: CASSRAGTSGTHEQFF
cdr3_nt: TGTGCCAGCAGCCGGGCGGGGACTAGCGGGACCCATGAGCAGTTCTTC
j_call: TRBJ2-1
v_call: TRBV7-8
d_call: TRBD2
clone_size: once

cdr3_aa: CASSQAGGSGANVLTF
cdr3_nt: TGTGCCAGCAGCCAAGCGGGGGGGTCTGGGGCCAACGTCCTGACTTTC
j_call: TRBJ2-6
v_call: TRBV3-1/TRBV3-2
d_call: TRBD2
clone_size: few

cdr3_aa: CASSLGGGRGANVLTF
cdr3_nt: TGCGCCAGCAGCTTAGGTGGGGGGAGAGGGGCCAACGTCCTGACTTTC
j_call: TRBJ2-6
v_call: TRBV5-1
d_call: NA
clone_size: once

cdr3_aa: CASSGTVTANYGYTF
cdr3_nt: TGTGCCAGCAGCGGTACAGTGACAGCTAACTATGGCTACACCTTC
j_call: TRBJ1-2
v_call: TRBV5-6
d_call: NA
clone_size: once

cdr3_aa: CASQWTLAGAGELFF
cdr3_nt: TGTGCCAGCCAATGGACCCTAGCGGGAGCCGGGGAGCTGTTTTTT
j_call: TRBJ2-2
v_call: TRBV7-2
d_call: TRBD2
clone_size: NA

cdr3_aa: CASSQAGGTNQPQHF
cdr3_nt: TGTGCCAGCAGTCAAGCAGGGGGTACAAATCAGCCCCAGCATTTT
j_call: TRBJ1-5
v_call: TRBV27
d_call: TRBD1
clone_size: NA

cdr3_aa: CASSDAASVLAEQFF
cdr3_nt: TGTGCCAGCAGTGACGCCGCGAGCGTCCTCGCCGAGCAGTTCTTC
j_call: TRBJ2-1
v_call: TRBV25-1
d_call: NA
clone_size: NA

cdr3_aa: CASGDRGSTDTQYF
cdr3_nt: TGCGCCAGCGGTGACAGGGGAAGCACAGATACGCAGTATTTT
j_call: TRBJ2-3
v_call: TRBV10-1
d_call: TRBD1
clone_size: NA

cdr3_aa: CASSALAENNEQFF
cdr3_nt: TGCGCCAGCAGTGCACTAGCGGAGAACAATGAGCAGTTCTTC
j_call: TRBJ2-1
v_call: TRBV10-2
d_call: TRBD2
clone_size: NA

cdr3_aa: CASSLPGASPFF
cdr3_nt: TGTGCCAGCAGTTTACCAGGGGCGAGCCCGTTCTTC
j_call: TRBJ2-1
v_call: TRBV12-3/TRBV12-4
d_call: NA
clone_size: many

cdr3_aa: CASSLGLGSGGRLQETQYF
cdr3_nt: TGTGCCAGCAGCCTCGGATTGGGTAGCGGGGGAAGGCTCCAAGAGACCCAGTACTTC
j_call: TRBJ2-5
v_call: TRBV11-2
d_call: TRBD2
clone_size: NA

cdr3_aa: CASSPRRGGQETQYF
cdr3_nt: TGCGCCAGCAGCCCCCGCCGGGGGGGCCAAGAGACCCAGTACTTC
j_call: TRBJ2-5
v_call: TRBV5-1
d_call: TRBD2
clone_size: NA

cdr3_aa: CASSLSGQPNYGYTF
cdr3_nt: TGTGCCAGCAGCTTATCGGGACAGCCTAACTATGGCTACACCTTC
j_call: TRBJ1-2
v_call: TRBV7-6
d_call: TRBD1
clone_size: NA

cdr3_aa: CASRLTGGTGHQQYF
cdr3_nt: TGTGCCAGCAGGCTTACGGGCGGGACGGGGCACCAGCAGTACTTC
j_call: TRBJ2-7
v_call: TRBV14
d_call: NA
clone_size: once

cdr3_aa: CASSLRQGPYGYTF
cdr3_nt: TGTGCCAGCAGCTTGAGACAGGGGCCCTATGGCTACACCTTC
j_call: TRBJ1-2
v_call: TRBV5-4
d_call: TRBD1
clone_size: NA

cdr3_aa: CASSLVSPLRDGNEQFF
cdr3_nt: TGTGCCAGCAGCCTCGTTTCCCCTCTACGCGACGGGAATGAGCAGTTCTTC
j_call: TRBJ2-1
v_call: TRBV4-2
d_call: NA
clone_size: NA

cdr3_aa: CASSLRGLYSEKLFF
cdr3_nt: TGTGCCAGCAGCTTAAGGGGGCTTTACTCAGAAAAACTGTTTTTT
j_call: TRBJ1-4
v_call: TRBV7-2
d_call: TRBD1
clone_size: once

cdr3_aa: CASSYSLAGDPNEQFF
cdr3_nt: TGTGCCAGCAGTTACTCTCTAGCGGGAGACCCCAATGAGCAGTTCTTC
j_call: TRBJ2-1
v_call: TRBV6-2/TRBV6-3
d_call: TRBD2
clone_size: NA

cdr3_aa: CASSIDRGTGELFF
cdr3_nt: TGTGCCAGTAGTATAGATCGGGGCACCGGGGAGCTGTTTTTT
j_call: TRBJ2-2
v_call: TRBV19
d_call: NA
clone_size: few

cdr3_aa: CASSYGLLAGGDTQYF
cdr3_nt: TGCGCCAGCAGCTACGGGCTACTAGCGGGAGGGGATACGCAGTATTTT
j_call: TRBJ2-3
v_call: TRBV10-1
d_call: TRBD2
clone_size: once

cdr3_aa: CATSRHPDRAGTEAFF
cdr3_nt: TGTGCCACCAGCAGACACCCGGACAGGGCGGGGACTGAAGCTTTCTTT
j_call: TRBJ1-1
v_call: TRBV15
d_call: TRBD1
clone_size: NA

cdr3_aa: CASASGRVDTQYF
cdr3_nt: TGTGCCAGTGCTAGCGGGAGGGTAGATACGCAGTATTTT
j_call: TRBJ2-3
v_call: TRBV25-1
d_call: TRBD2
clone_size: NA

cdr3_aa: CASSLAQLEWGFF
cdr3_nt: TGTGCCAGCAGCTTAGCGCAACTCGAATGGGGCTTCTTC
j_call: TRBJ2-1
v_call: TRBV7-9
d_call: NA
clone_size: once

cdr3_aa: CASSLRQGSEAFF
cdr3_nt: TGTGCCAGCAGTTTACGACAGGGGTCCGAAGCTTTCTTT
j_call: TRBJ1-1
v_call: TRBV5-5
d_call: TRBD1
clone_size: NA

cdr3_aa: CASSLEAGNNEQFF
cdr3_nt: TGTGCCAGCAGCTTAGAAGCGGGGAACAATGAGCAGTTCTTC
j_call: TRBJ2-1
v_call: TRBV7-3
d_call: TRBD2
clone_size: NA